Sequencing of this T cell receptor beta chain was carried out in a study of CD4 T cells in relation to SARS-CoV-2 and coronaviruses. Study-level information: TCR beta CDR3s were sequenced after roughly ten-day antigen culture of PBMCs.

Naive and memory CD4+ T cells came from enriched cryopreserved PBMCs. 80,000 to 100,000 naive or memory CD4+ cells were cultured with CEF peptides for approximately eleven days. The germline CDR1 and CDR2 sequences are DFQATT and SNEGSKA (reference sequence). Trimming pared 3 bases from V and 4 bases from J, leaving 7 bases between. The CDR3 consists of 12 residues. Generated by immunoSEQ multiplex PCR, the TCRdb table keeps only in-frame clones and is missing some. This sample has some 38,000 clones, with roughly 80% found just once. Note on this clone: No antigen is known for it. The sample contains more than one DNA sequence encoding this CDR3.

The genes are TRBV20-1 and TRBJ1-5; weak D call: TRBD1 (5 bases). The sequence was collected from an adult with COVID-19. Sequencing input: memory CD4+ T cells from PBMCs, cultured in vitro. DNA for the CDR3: TGCAGTGCTAGTAGGGGAAATCAGCCCCAGCATTTT. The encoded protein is CSASRGNQPQHF.